This passage covers 27 T cell receptor beta chains from one sample sequenced in a study of blood T cells in healthy people across ages. A second 7 to 11 cycle PCR used barcoded and J-beta primers. One entry per CDR3 protein, called by TCRdb with MiXCR from the 5' RACE reads. The repertoire holds 920,000 or so distinct CDR3 sequences, with less than 50% as singletons. Sequenced: blood. Source of these receptors: an older woman in good health.

V gene TRBV4-1 combines with J gene TRBJ2-1; a possible D gene is TRBD2 (5 bases). This CDR3 region has 17 residues. Per the germline V gene, CDR1 is MGHRA and CDR2 is YSYEKL. V was trimmed by 0 bases and J by 1 base, leaving 13 bases between them. CDR3 bases: TGCGCCAGCAGCCAAGAGCGAGGCGGGCGGTCCTACAATGAGCAGTTCTTC. Residues: CASSQERGGRSYNEQFF.

This clonotype was counted only a few times. The chain has TRBV27 and TRBJ2-7, with D possibly being TRBD1 or TRBD2 (5 bases each). Per the germline V gene, CDR1 is MNHEY and CDR2 is SMNVEV (reference sequence). The CDR3 length is 12 residues. V was trimmed by 8 bases and J by 2 bases, leaving 10 bases between them. CDR3: CASGGSPYEQYF. CDR3 nucleotides: TGTGCCAGCGGGGGTAGCCCCTACGAGCAGTACTTC.

This clonotype was seen more than once but under ten times. The chain combines TRBV5-1 with TRBJ2-5; TRBD2 matches at 9 bases. J lost 2 bases, V lost 1 base, and 3 bases had no gene match. The CDR3 is 15 residues long. Germline CDR1 and CDR2: SGHRS and YFSETQ. CDR3 amino acids: CASSLSSGIQETQYF. The CDR3 bases are TGCGCCAGCAGCTTGTCTAGCGGGATTCAAGAGACCCAGTACTTC.

This clonotype turned up a few times. The chain recombines TRBV5-1 with TRBJ1-4, with D perhaps TRBD1 (5 bases). Germline V gene lookup returns CDR1 SGHRS and CDR2 YFSETQ. The V end was cut by 3 bases, the J end by 5 bases, with 14 bases between. The length of the CDR3 is 15 residues. For the CDR3, the DNA is TGCGCCAGCAGCTCGGGCGGGGGTCCCAATGAAAAACTGTTTTTT. Translation gives CASSSGGGPNEKLFF.

This clonotype has only one observation. Here the CDR3 reads CSARDPGGVRSYTF. The DNA of the CDR3 is TGCAGTGCTAGAGATCCAGGGGGAGTGAGAAGCTACACCTTC. The chain employs TRBV20-1 and TRBJ1-2, with 7 bases aligning to TRBD1. This CDR3 is built from 14 residues. V lost 0 bases, J lost 9 bases, and 10 bases stayed unmatched. Germline CDR1 DFQATT, CDR2 SNEGSKA (reference sequence).

The chain links TRBV15 to TRBJ2-5; TRBD2 matches 14 bases. The germline gives CDR1 LNHNV, CDR2 YYDKDF (reference sequence). With 5 bases clipped from V and 11 bases from J, the junction kept 16 bases outside the gene matches. The CDR3 totals 17 residues. CDR3 loop: CATSGGSTSGRVNEQYF. In DNA, the CDR3 is TGTGCCACCAGCGGGGGCTCGACTAGCGGGAGGGTTAATGAGCAGTACTTC. Variable domain in full (rest from reference TRBV15 and TRBJ2-5): DAMVIQNPRYQVTQFGKPVTLSCSQTLNHNVMYWYQQKSSQAPKLLFHYYDKDFNNEADTPDNFQSRRPNTSFCFLDIRSPGLGDTAMYLCATSGGSTSGRVNEQYFGPGTRLLVL.

The V and J genes are TRBV4-1 and TRBJ2-1; D not resolved. The CDR3 loop spans 18 amino acids. The ends were cut back, 1 base at V and 4 bases at J, with 20 bases in the middle. Germline-derived CDR1 and CDR2 are MGHRA and YSYEKL. The CDR3: CASSQVNSWQMIYNEQFF. In DNA, the CDR3 is TGCGCCAGCAGCCAAGTCAACTCTTGGCAAATGATTTACAATGAGCAGTTCTTC.

This clonotype was recorded a few times. The rearrangement uses TRBV20-1 and TRBJ2-1; TRBD1 is a possible D gene (6 bases). Trimming left V 3 bases short and J 4 bases short, with 22 bases between. The CDR3 runs to 17 residues. Germline CDR1 is DFQATT and CDR2 is SNEGSKA (reference sequence). The CDR3 bases are TGCAGTGCTAGGGGGCCAGGGGCTCGAGCCAAATACAATGAGCAGTTCTTC. Its protein product is CSARGPGARAKYNEQFF.

The rearrangement joins TRBV6-2 or TRBV6-3 to TRBJ1-2; 9 positions match TRBD1. CDR3 length equals 15 residues. CDR1 is MNHEY, CDR2 SVGEGT, per germline. The ends lost 7 bases at V and 3 bases at J; junction bases unmatched: 9. This CDR3 is CASILSGTGHYGYTF. CDR3 in DNA: TGTGCCAGCATTCTATCCGGGACAGGGCACTATGGCTACACCTTC.

CDR3 sequence: CASSQETVATNEKLFF. The CDR3 nucleotides are TGTGCCAGCAGCCAAGAGACAGTTGCAACTAATGAAAAACTGTTTTTT. The rearrangement uses TRBV4-2 and TRBJ1-4; maybe TRBD1 (5 bases). Trimming removed 0 bases at V and 0 bases at J, with 8 bases between. The CDR3 length is 16 residues. Germline V CDR1 and CDR2: LGHNA, YNFKEQ.

The gene calls are TRBV11-2 and TRBJ2-1; D may be TRBD1 or TRBD2 (5 bases each). This CDR3 has 15 residues. V lost 6 bases, J lost 6 bases, and 18 bases lay in between. CDR1 is SGHAT and CDR2 is FQNNGV in the germline V gene. The CDR3, as DNA: TGTGCCAGCAGTGTACTTGGGGACGTCGGCAATGAGCAGTTCTTC. This encodes CASSVLGDVGNEQFF.

V gene TRBV27 combines with J gene TRBJ2-1; 12 bases align to TRBD1. From germline, CDR1 is MNHEY and CDR2 SMNVEV (reference sequence). There are 14 residues in the CDR3. Germline trimming cut 2 bases from V and 9 bases from J; bases unmatched to any gene: 2. CDR3 bases: TGTGCCAGCAGTTTACCGGGACAGGGGGCTGAGCAGTTCTTC. It specifies CASSLPGQGAEQFF.

The CDR3 here is CASSSLAALWETQYF. CDR3 DNA sequence: TGTGCCAGCAGTTCATTGGCGGCCCTATGGGAGACCCAGTACTTC. This rearrangement joins TRBV12-3 or TRBV12-4 to TRBJ2-4; D is unresolved. The end of the DNA is better explained by TRBJ2-5, so the J call may be wrong. This CDR3 spans 15 amino acids.

The V and J genes are TRBV12-3 or TRBV12-4 and TRBJ2-3; D remains unclear. The CDR3 is made up of 14 amino acids. V was pared by 8 bases and J by 6 bases, with 18 bases between. The CDR3 reads CASGRAPLMDTQYF. The CDR3 DNA reads as TGTGCCAGCGGACGAGCCCCACTAATGGATACGCAGTATTTT.

The rearrangement links TRBV28 to TRBJ2-3; D is undetermined. The germline CDR1 and CDR2 sequences are MDHEN and SYDVKM. This CDR3 is built from 13 residues. V shed 6 bases and J shed 2 bases, with 9 bases lying between them. CDR3: CASRAVATDTQYF. Here the CDR3 DNA reads TGTGCCAGCAGGGCGGTTGCCACAGATACGCAGTATTTT.

The V call is TRBV20-1, the J call TRBJ2-7; the match to TRBD1 covers 7 bases. The ends lost 3 bases at V and 1 base at J; junction bases unmatched: 6. Germline loops: CDR1 DFQATT, CDR2 SNEGSKA (reference sequence). The CDR3 has 14 amino acids. Here the CDR3 reads CSASSETGSYEQYF. The CDR3 bases are TGCAGTGCTAGCTCGGAGACAGGGTCCTACGAGCAGTACTTC.

The rearrangement joins TRBV6-6 to TRBJ1-1; TRBD1 agrees at 8 bases. Germline V gene lookup returns CDR1 MNHNY and CDR2 SVGAGI (reference sequence). V dropped 7 bases and J dropped 1; count of bases not matched to a gene: 8. This CDR3 comprises 15 residues. The CDR3 region has the DNA TGTGCCAGCATGGACAGGGTAGTCTCGAACACTGAAGCTTTCTTT. Translation: CASMDRVVSNTEAFF.

This sequence joins TRBV27 and TRBJ2-7, with D possibly called TRBD1 or TRBD2 (5 bases each). Germline V lookup: CDR1 MNHEY, CDR2 SMNVEV (reference sequence). The CDR3 spans 14 residues. V was trimmed by 5 bases and J by 5 bases, leaving 16 bases between them. Here the CDR3 reads CASSLGGIANEQYF. CDR3 nucleotides: TGTGCCAGCAGTCTTGGGGGTATAGCGAACGAGCAGTACTTC.

The chain couples TRBV7-3 to TRBJ2-3, with 7 positions matching TRBD2. V lost 2 bases, J lost 4 bases, and 6 bases stayed unmatched. Germline CDR1 and CDR2: SGHTA and FQGTGA. This CDR3 has 15 residues. The DNA of the CDR3 is TGTGCCAGCAGCTTAGGTGGGAGGGAGTCAGATACGCAGTATTTT. This sequence encodes CASSLGGRESDTQYF.

The V and J genes are TRBV3-1 and TRBJ2-5; TRBD2 matches 8 bases. V lost 0 bases, J lost 1 base, and 7 bases stayed unmatched. The CDR3 loop spans 17 amino acids. Germline CDR1 reads LGHDT; CDR2 reads YNNKEL (reference sequence). This CDR3 reads CASSQEFRLARQETQYF. In DNA form, the CDR3 reads TGTGCCAGCAGCCAAGAGTTCCGACTAGCGCGCCAAGAGACCCAGTACTTC.

A word on this clonotype: The germline gene is not matched at one end of the junction; a read error may be the cause. This CDR3 reads CASSASLAGGYERYF. The CDR3 DNA follows: TGTGCCAGCAGCGCCTCCTTAGCGGGAGGGTACGAGCGGTACTTC. This chain connects TRBV2 to TRBJ2-7, with 11 bases aligning to TRBD2. Germline V CDR1 and CDR2: SNHLY, FYNNEI. The CDR3 extends over 15 amino acids.

The chain links TRBV5-1 to TRBJ2-1; D is possibly TRBD1 (6 bases). CDR3 length: 14 amino acids. V lost 7 bases and J 2 bases, leaving 13 bases between the germline ends. Germline values: CDR1 SGHRS, CDR2 YFSETQ. The CDR3: CASYYEGAYNEQFF. The CDR3 coding sequence is TGCGCCAGCTACTATGAGGGGGCCTACAATGAGCAGTTCTTC.

The V and J genes are TRBV12-3 or TRBV12-4 and TRBJ1-6; D unclear. The CDR3 loop spans 12 amino acids. The V end lost 3 bases, the J end lost 8 bases, and 5 bases lay between the germline ends. The CDR3 DNA is TGTGCCAGCAGTTTTGACGATTCACCCCTCCACTTT. This sequence encodes CASSFDDSPLHF.

The V gene is TRBV14, the J gene TRBJ2-7; D possibly corresponds to TRBD2 (6 bases). This CDR3 region has 15 residues. The V end lost 4 bases, the J end lost 0 bases, and 13 bases lay between the germline ends. The germline V gene encodes CDR1 SGHDN and CDR2 FVKESK. CDR3 DNA: TGTGCCAGCAGCCGAGGCGGGACCTACTCCTACGAGCAGTACTTC. Translated, it gives CASSRGGTYSYEQYF. The full variable domain, rest sourced from reference TRBV14 and TRBJ2-7, is EAGVTQFPSHSVIEKGQTVTLRCDPISGHDNLYWYRRVMGKEIKFLLHFVKESKQDESGMPNNRFLAERTGGTYSTLKVQPAELEDSGVYFCASSRGGTYSYEQYFGPGTRLTVT.

This clonotype was seen a handful of times. V usage is TRBV18 and J usage is TRBJ2-5; TRBD1 matches 8 bases. The CDR3 runs to 16 residues. Looked up from germline, CDR1 is KGHSH and CDR2 is LQKENI. After removal of 0 bases from V and 2 bases from J, the junction contained 5 bases not matched to a gene. The CDR3 nucleotides are TGTGCCAGCTCACCACCCCGGACAGGGATTCAAGAGACCCAGTACTTC. It translates to CASSPPRTGIQETQYF.

This clonotype has just a few counts. The V gene is TRBV21-1, the J gene TRBJ2-5; the DNA was not compared with TRBD2, the D call given in the table. TRBV21-1 is a pseudogene. The CDR3 covers 17 residues. This CDR3 reads CAIVLLGGQRGKETQYF. As DNA, the CDR3 is TGTGCCATCGTCCTCCTGGGTGGGCAGCGAGGGAAAGAGACCCAGTACTTC.

This clonotype was seen a few times. The chain employs TRBV5-1 and TRBJ2-1, with TRBD2 identical over 10 bases. The germline gives CDR1 SGHRS, CDR2 YFSETQ. This CDR3 is 17 amino acids long. J gave up 9 bases and V 0 bases, and 12 bases lay outside the gene matches. The CDR3 nucleotides read TGCGCCAGCAGCTTGGGGCTAGCGGGGGCCCTCGGGGTTGAGCAGTTCTTC. It yields the protein CASSLGLAGALGVEQFF.